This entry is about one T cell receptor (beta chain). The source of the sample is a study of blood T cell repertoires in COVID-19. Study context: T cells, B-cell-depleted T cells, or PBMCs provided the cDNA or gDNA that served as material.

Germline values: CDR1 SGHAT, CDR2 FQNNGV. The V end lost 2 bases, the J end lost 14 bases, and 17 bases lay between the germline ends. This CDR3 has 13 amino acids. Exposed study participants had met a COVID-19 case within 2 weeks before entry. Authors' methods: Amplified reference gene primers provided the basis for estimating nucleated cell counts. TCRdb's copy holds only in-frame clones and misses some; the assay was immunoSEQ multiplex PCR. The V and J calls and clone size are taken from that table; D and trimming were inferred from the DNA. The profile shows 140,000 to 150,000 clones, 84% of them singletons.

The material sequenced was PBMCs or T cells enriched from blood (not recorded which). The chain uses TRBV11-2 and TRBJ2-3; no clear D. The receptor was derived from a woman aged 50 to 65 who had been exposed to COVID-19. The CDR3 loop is CASSLRLEASRYF. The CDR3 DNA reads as TGTGCCAGCAGCTTAAGACTGGAAGCGTCAAGGTATTTT.